What follows are 32 T cell receptor beta chains derived from one specimen sequenced in a study of T cell responses to AZD1222 COVID-19 vaccine. The table came from immunoSEQ multiplex PCR; TCRdb's copy has only in-frame clones and leaves some out. The sample records approximately 130,000 clones, around nine tenths being singletons. Sequencing used peripheral blood, obtained 28 days after the second dose of the MenACWY control vaccine. These receptors came from an adult who received the MenACWY meningococcal vaccine as a control.

The J gene is TRBJ2-7, the V gene TRBV19, with TRBD1 matching over 11 bases. CDR3 length: 14 amino acids. Germline values: CDR1 LNHDA, CDR2 SQIVND (reference sequence). Unmatched junction bases numbered 6, after V lost 5 bases and J lost 6 bases. As DNA, the CDR3 is TGTGCCAGTAGTGCCGGGACAGGGGGGTTCGAGCAGTACTTC. Translation: CASSAGTGGFEQYF.

This clone was observed once. V gene TRBV15 combines with J gene TRBJ1-2, with D unclear. V was pared by 5 bases and J by 1 base, with 14 bases between. Per the germline V gene, CDR1 is LNHNV and CDR2 is YYDKDF (reference sequence). CDR3 length: 15 amino acids. The CDR3 sequence is CATSGGRGVNYGYTF. CDR3 in DNA: TGTGCCACCAGCGGAGGACGTGGGGTTAACTATGGCTACACCTTC. The variable domain in full, completed from reference TRBV15 and TRBJ1-2, reads DAMVIQNPRYQVTQFGKPVTLSCSQTLNHNVMYWYQQKSSQAPKLLFHYYDKDFNNEADTPDNFQSRRPNTSFCFLDIRSPGLGDTAMYLCATSGGRGVNYGYTFGSGTRLTVV.

The chain links TRBV5-4 to TRBJ2-5; 10 bases map to TRBD2. Trimming took 5 bases from V and 7 from J; bases not matched to a gene: 11. The length of the CDR3 is 15 residues. Germline values: CDR1 SGHNT, CDR2 YYREEE (reference sequence). The CDR3 protein is CASRAESGGAGTQYF. As DNA, the CDR3 is TGTGCCAGCAGGGCAGAGAGCGGGGGGGCTGGGACCCAGTACTTC.

The V call is TRBV19, the J call TRBJ1-1; 8 bases fit TRBD1. Germline CDR1 is LNHDA and CDR2 is SQIVND (reference sequence). The CDR3 covers 14 residues. J lost 4 bases, V lost 6 bases, and 7 bases had no gene match. The CDR3 nucleotides read TGTGCCAGTAGGGACAGGGTTAGTGCCACTGAAGCTTTCTTT. Protein sequence: CASRDRVSATEAFF.

The chain joins TRBV13 to TRBJ2-5; D ambiguous. Germline CDR1 reads PRHDT; CDR2 reads FYEKMQ (reference sequence). The CDR3 covers 13 residues. V was cut by 2 bases and J by 5 bases, with 9 bases left in between. Here the CDR3 reads CASSLRNGETQYF. The CDR3 bases are TGTGCCAGCAGCTTACGTAACGGGGAGACCCAGTACTTC.

This chain uses TRBV7-9 with TRBJ2-6, with TRBD2 identical over 9 bases. Losses at the gene ends were 6 bases for V and 0 bases for J; bases not matched to a gene: 6. Germline loops: CDR1 SEHNR, CDR2 FQNEAQ (reference sequence). The CDR3 runs 17 residues. CDR3 loop: CASRIAGASSGANVLTF. DNA of the CDR3: TGTGCCAGCAGGATAGCGGGGGCCTCCTCTGGGGCCAACGTCCTGACTTTC.

The CDR3 loop is CASSLKGLAGEETQYF. CDR3 bases: TGTGCCAGCAGCTTGAAGGGACTAGCGGGAGAAGAGACCCAGTACTTC. The rearrangement uses TRBV5-4 and TRBJ2-5; 14 bases match TRBD2. Looked up from germline, CDR1 is SGHNT and CDR2 is YYREEE (reference sequence). This CDR3 has 16 amino acids. Trimming took 1 base from V and 3 from J; bases not matched to a gene: 2. The entire variable domain, with the rest obtained from reference TRBV5-4 and TRBJ2-5, is as follows: ETGVTQSPTHLIKTRGQQVTLRCSSQSGHNTVSWYQQALGQGPQFIFQYYREEENGRGNFPPRFSGLQFPNYSSELNVNALELDDSALYLCASSLKGLAGEETQYFGPGTRLLVL.

The gene calls are TRBV7-7 and TRBJ2-5; 9 nucleotides agree with TRBD2. The CDR3 has 15 amino acids. In germline, CDR1 is SSHAT, CDR2 FNYEAQ (reference sequence). The trim removed 5 bases at V and 4 bases at J, leaving 8 bases unmatched. The CDR3 DNA reads as TGTGCCAGCAGCCCGGGACTAGCTTCGTCAGAGACCCAGTACTTC. This translates into CASSPGLASSETQYF.

The chain employs TRBV4-1 and TRBJ1-5; no reliable D call. In germline, CDR1 is MGHRA, CDR2 YSYEKL. Trimming took 4 bases from V and 0 from J, leaving 10 bases between them. The CDR3 is 15 amino acids. CDR3 DNA sequence: TGCGCCAGCAGCCCCTGGGAGGGTAGCAATCAGCCCCAGCATTTT. As protein: CASSPWEGSNQPQHF.

V is TRBV4-1 and J is TRBJ2-7; D might be TRBD1 (5 bases). With 1 base removed from V and 0 bases from J, the gap between germline ends came to 7 bases. The CDR3 totals 14 residues. The germline V gene encodes CDR1 MGHRA and CDR2 YSYEKL. The CDR3 nucleotides are TGCGCCAGCAGCCAAGGGACAACCTCCTACGAGCAGTACTTC. It codes for CASSQGTTSYEQYF.

Here the CDR3 DNA reads TGTGCCAGCAGTCACGGACCCTACGAGCAGTACTTC. It specifies CASSHGPYEQYF. This chain connects TRBV27 to TRBJ2-7; D gene unclear. This CDR3 is 12 amino acids long. Trimming stripped 5 bases from V and 2 bases from J, with 7 bases between. From germline, CDR1 is MNHEY and CDR2 SMNVEV (reference sequence).

The V gene is TRBV28, the J gene TRBJ1-4; a possible D gene is TRBD1 (6 bases). The CDR3 totals 13 residues. The germline V and J ends were trimmed by 7 bases and 13 bases, with 19 bases remaining between them. Germline CDR1 is MDHEN and CDR2 is SYDVKM. DNA for the CDR3: TGTGCCAGCACCCTAAGGGGGGGCAGGGCACTGTTTTTT. It is translated as CASTLRGGRALFF.

J is TRBJ2-1 and V is TRBV6-5; D possibly corresponds to TRBD2 (6 bases). The CDR3 has 15 amino acids. V lost 6 bases, J lost 2 bases, and 14 bases lay in between. Looked up from germline, CDR1 is MNHEY and CDR2 is SVGAGI. As DNA, the CDR3 is TGTGCCAGCAGCCACCGTCTAGCGACCTACAATGAGCAGTTCTTC. Translating it yields CASSHRLATYNEQFF.

The CDR3 sequence is CASSQGAAGGWNTEAFF. CDR3 bases: TGTGCCAGCAGCCAGGGGGCGGCAGGGGGCTGGAACACTGAAGCTTTCTTT. The rearrangement links TRBV3-1 (or the pseudogene TRBV3-2) to TRBJ1-1; 8 nucleotides agree with TRBD1. The V segment lost 3 bases and the J segment 1 base; nucleotides outside the gene matches: 10. There are 17 residues in the CDR3. CDR1 is LGHDT, CDR2 YNNKEL, per germline (reference sequence).

On this clone itself: The same CDR3 is also encoded by other DNA sequences in this sample. V is TRBV4-1 and J is TRBJ2-2; 16 bases map to TRBD2. This CDR3 contains 17 residues. J gave up 3 bases and V 3 bases, and 1 base lay outside the gene matches. CDR1 and CDR2 (germline): MGHRA, YSYEKL. CDR3 sequence reads: CASSQGLAGGYTGELFF. For the CDR3, the DNA is TGCGCCAGCAGCCAGGGACTAGCGGGAGGGTACACCGGGGAGCTGTTTTTT.

V usage is TRBV28 and J usage is TRBJ1-2; 7 bases fit TRBD1. With 2 bases clipped from V and 8 bases from J, the junction kept 8 bases outside the gene matches. The CDR3 spans 14 residues. The V gene's germline CDR1 is MDHEN and CDR2 SYDVKM. The CDR3 DNA is TGTGCCAGCAGTTTAATGGTCCAGGGGGGCGGCTACACCTTC. Its protein is CASSLMVQGGGYTF.

The chain is built from TRBV20-1 and TRBJ2-1; 11 positions match TRBD2. The germline gives CDR1 DFQATT, CDR2 SNEGSKA (reference sequence). This CDR3 region has 15 residues. V lost 3 bases, J lost 6 bases, and 7 bases stayed unmatched. Written as DNA, the CDR3 is TGCAGTGCTAGTAGCCACGGGACTAGCGGCAATGAGCAGTTCTTC. Translation gives CSASSHGTSGNEQFF.

The rearrangement joins TRBV7-2 to TRBJ2-1, with unresolved D. CDR3 length: 17 residues. Between the trimmed V and J ends, which lost 5 bases and 1 base, there was a span of 18 bases. Germline-derived CDR1 and CDR2 are SGHTA and FQGNSA. CDR3: CASSTPRTQRSYNEQFF. Written as DNA, the CDR3 is TGTGCCAGCAGCACGCCCAGGACCCAGAGGTCCTACAATGAGCAGTTCTTC.

The chain joins TRBV27 to TRBJ2-7; the D is unclear. Trimming took 3 bases from V and 2 from J, leaving 11 bases between them. Germline values: CDR1 MNHEY, CDR2 SMNVEV (reference sequence). There are 14 residues in the CDR3. This chain's CDR3 is CASSFAQTTYEQYF. For the CDR3, the DNA is TGTGCCAGCAGTTTCGCTCAGACCACCTACGAGCAGTACTTC.

V usage is TRBV11-2 and J usage is TRBJ2-3, with D tentatively TRBD1 (6 bases). Trimming left V 2 bases short and J 3 bases short, with 15 bases between. This CDR3 is 16 amino acids long. The germline gives CDR1 SGHAT, CDR2 FQNNGV. This CDR3 reads CASSLTPGHLTDTQYF. CDR3 nucleotide sequence: TGTGCCAGCAGCTTAACTCCGGGACACCTAACAGATACGCAGTATTTT.

The rearrangement joins TRBV7-9 to TRBJ1-2; D not certain. This CDR3 is 11 amino acids long. Looked up from germline, CDR1 is SEHNR and CDR2 is FQNEAQ (reference sequence). V was trimmed by 4 bases and J by 8 bases, leaving 8 bases between them. Here the CDR3 DNA reads TGTGCCAGCAGCTCCACCGGGGGCTACACCTTC. The encoded protein is CASSSTGGYTF. The entire variable domain, with the rest obtained from reference TRBV7-9 and TRBJ1-2, is as follows: DTGVSQNPRHKITKRGQNVTFRCDPISEHNRLYWYRQTLGQGPEFLTYFQNEAQLEKSRLLSDRFSAERPKGSFSTLEIQRTEQGDSAMYLCASSSTGGYTFGSGTRLTVV.

CDR3 sequence reads: CASSTRLNQPQHF. The DNA for the CDR3 is TGTGCCAGCAGTACCAGGCTCAATCAGCCCCAGCATTTT. The J gene is TRBJ1-5, the V gene TRBV28; D is undetermined. CDR3 length: 13 amino acids. V was pared by 5 bases and J by 3 bases, with 8 bases between. Germline V gene lookup returns CDR1 MDHEN and CDR2 SYDVKM.

The chain carries TRBV7-2 and TRBJ1-2; a weak D match, TRBD1 (6 bases). The V gene lost 5 bases and the J gene lost 4 bases, with 20 bases spanning the gap. The germline V gene encodes CDR1 SGHTA and CDR2 FQGNSA. The CDR3 is 16 residues long. This chain's CDR3 is CASSPRQAVPVYGYTF. The CDR3 DNA reads as TGTGCCAGCAGCCCAAGACAGGCCGTACCTGTCTATGGCTACACCTTC.

This clone has only one observation. The J gene is TRBJ2-5, the V gene TRBV12-3 or TRBV12-4, with D hard to call. V shed 5 bases and J shed 3 bases, with 7 bases lying between them. CDR3 length equals 12 residues. The CDR3 nucleotides read TGTGCCAGCAGTCCAGGAAAAGAGACCCAGTACTTC. It encodes CASSPGKETQYF.

The chain joins TRBV28 to TRBJ2-7; D uncertain. This CDR3 has 13 residues. The germline CDR1 and CDR2 sequences are MDHEN and SYDVKM. V gave up 10 bases and J gave up 4 bases, with 17 bases separating them. The CDR3 DNA reads TGTGCCACCAAAGCCCTGGCCCATTACGAGCAGTACTTC. Its protein is CATKALAHYEQYF.

V gene TRBV4-3 combines with J gene TRBJ2-3; D is uncertain. The CDR3 has 15 amino acids. The germline V and J ends were trimmed by 0 bases and 1 base, with 8 bases remaining between them. Germline CDR1 reads LGHNA; CDR2 reads YSLEER. CDR3 sequence: CASSQDGPRTDTQYF. The CDR3 bases are TGCGCCAGCAGCCAAGATGGACCCCGCACAGATACGCAGTATTTT.

The V gene is TRBV6-5, the J gene TRBJ2-3; 10 nucleotides agree with TRBD2. The CDR3 consists of 15 residues. The J segment lost 4 bases and the V segment lost 2 bases, leaving 3 bases of the junction unmatched. Germline CDR1 and CDR2: MNHEY and SVGAGI. The CDR3: CASSYQGLAPDTQYF. The CDR3 DNA sequence: TGTGCCAGCAGTTACCAGGGACTAGCGCCAGATACGCAGTATTTT.

This chain joins TRBV4-1 and TRBJ1-1; no clear D gene. CDR3 length: 14 residues. V lost 0 bases to trimming and J lost 11 bases, with 16 bases between them. Germline CDR1 MGHRA, CDR2 YSYEKL. The CDR3 is CASSQEVWSSEAFF. CDR3 in DNA: TGCGCCAGCAGCCAAGAAGTGTGGTCCTCGGAGGCTTTCTTT.

This clone was detected only a few times. The chain employs TRBV4-1 and TRBJ1-2; 7 bases fit TRBD1. Trimming cost V 4 bases and J 7 bases; bases outside gene matches: 6. The CDR3 totals 13 residues. CDR1 is MGHRA and CDR2 is YSYEKL in the germline V gene. In nucleotides, the CDR3 is TGCGCCAGCAGCCTATCAGGGGGATCTGGCTACACCTTC. Encoded protein: CASSLSGGSGYTF.

The rearrangement links TRBV19 to TRBJ2-5; no clear D. CDR3 length: 13 amino acids. The germline V gene has CDR1 LNHDA and CDR2 SQIVND (reference sequence). Trimming pared 4 bases from V and 1 base from J, leaving 7 bases between. The CDR3 is CASSRHIQETQYF. CDR3 in DNA: TGTGCCAGTAGTAGACATATCCAAGAGACCCAGTACTTC.

The genes are TRBV24-1 and TRBJ2-7; D may be TRBD1 (5 bases). V was shortened by 4 bases and J by 5 bases, with 11 bases between the two germline ends. The CDR3 runs 13 residues. Germline CDR1 and CDR2: KGHDR and SFDVKD. Here the CDR3 DNA reads TGTGCCACCAGTGACGCTGACAGCGACGAGCAGTACTTC. This gives the protein CATSDADSDEQYF.

Turning to this clone: Other nucleotide sequences from this sample produce the same CDR3. V is TRBV5-1 and J is TRBJ2-3; unclear D gene. V gave up 0 bases and J gave up 4 bases, with 3 bases separating them. This CDR3 comprises 12 residues. Germline V gene sequence: CDR1 SGHRS, CDR2 YFSETQ. As DNA, the CDR3 is TGCGCCAGCAGCTTGGTTGCAGATACGCAGTATTTT. Amino acids: CASSLVADTQYF.